These 28 T cell receptor beta chains were all obtained from the same sample, sequenced in a study of T-cell reconstitution after alpha-beta-depleted transplantation in children. The authors prepared the TCRbeta library with unique molecular identifiers. TCRdb ran MiXCR on the PCR reads and lists one entry per CDR3 protein. The data contain roughly 670,000 distinct CDR3 sequences, around 12% of them singletons. The starting material was PBMCs, obtained before TCRalphabeta/CD19-depleted stem cell transplant. The receptors were gathered from a girl aged 2-10 years with congenital amegakaryocytic thrombocytopenia, due to receive a stem cell transplant.

This clonotype was found many times. The chain links TRBV20-1 to TRBJ1-5; no firm D call. The CDR3 loop spans 14 amino acids. Trimming took 3 bases from V and 0 from J, leaving 9 bases between them. Germline V gives CDR1 DFQATT, CDR2 SNEGSKA (reference sequence). For the CDR3, the DNA is TGCAGTGCTAGGATGTCGGATAGCAATCAGCCCCAGCATTTT. Its protein product is CSARMSDSNQPQHF.

This clonotype was recorded a few times. The chain has TRBV11-2 and TRBJ2-2; D is unresolved. CDR3 length equals 14 residues. Trimming shortened V by 0 bases and J by 5 bases, and 7 bases separated the two germline ends. Germline V lookup: CDR1 SGHAT, CDR2 FQNNGV. The CDR3 is CASSLDSETGELFF. The CDR3 region has the DNA TGTGCCAGCAGCTTAGATTCCGAGACCGGGGAGCTGTTTTTT.

This clonotype was observed at least ten times. The gene calls are TRBV7-9 and TRBJ2-1; D is possibly TRBD1 (5 bases). The germline CDR1 and CDR2 sequences are SEHNR and FQNEAQ (reference sequence). Trimming took off 3 bases at V and 5 bases at J, with 8 bases between the two ends. The CDR3 runs 13 residues. The chain's CDR3 is CASSFTRDNEQFF. CDR3 coding DNA: TGTGCCAGCAGCTTTACCAGGGACAATGAGCAGTTCTTC.

This clonotype was observed many times. The chain is built from TRBV10-3 and TRBJ1-1, with D unresolved. Per the germline V gene, CDR1 is ENHRY and CDR2 is SYGVKD. CDR3 length equals 14 residues. Trimming shortened V by 3 bases and J by 1 base, and 9 bases separated the two germline ends. The CDR3 is CAISDLQPNTEAFF. DNA for the CDR3: TGTGCCATCAGTGATTTACAGCCGAACACTGAAGCTTTCTTT.

At least ten counts were recorded for this clonotype. This chain links TRBV5-1 with TRBJ2-5; D call uncertain. Germline CDR1 is SGHRS and CDR2 is YFSETQ. Trimming removed 4 bases at V and 5 bases at J, with 18 bases between. The CDR3 totals 15 residues. The CDR3 bases are TGCGCCAGCAGCCCGGCGCCCCTCATACGGGAGACCCAGTACTTC. This encodes CASSPAPLIRETQYF.

Ten or more counts support this clonotype. The chain employs TRBV20-1 and TRBJ2-3, with D perhaps being TRBD1 or TRBD2 (6 bases each). Germline values: CDR1 DFQATT, CDR2 SNEGSKA (reference sequence). V was clipped by 2 bases and J by 1 base, with 10 bases between them. The CDR3 extends over 14 amino acids. The CDR3 nucleotides read TGCAGTGCTAGATTTAGGGGGGGCACAGATACGCAGTATTTT. Amino acids: CSARFRGGTDTQYF.

This clonotype was recorded at least ten times. The CDR3 nucleotides are TGTGCCAGCAGTTTACGGGTATCCTATGGCTACACCTTC. Its translation is CASSLRVSYGYTF. The chain uses TRBV12-3 or TRBV12-4 and TRBJ1-2; no clear D. The CDR3 is 13 amino acids. Trimming pared 2 bases from V and 4 bases from J, leaving 8 bases between.

This clonotype has a count of ten or more. The rearrangement uses TRBV20-1 and TRBJ2-4; 7 nucleotides match TRBD2. Trimming at V came to 1 base and at J to 12 bases, leaving 6 bases not matched to a gene. Germline values: CDR1 DFQATT, CDR2 SNEGSKA (reference sequence). This CDR3 contains 12 residues. The CDR3 protein is CSARAPGDYQYF. The CDR3 coding sequence is TGCAGTGCTAGAGCCCCCGGGGACTATCAGTACTTC.

The chain carries TRBV29-1 and TRBJ2-7; TRBD2 aligns across 9 bases. The length of the CDR3 is 15 residues. Germline assignment: CDR1 SQVTM and CDR2 ANQGSEA. J was trimmed by 2 bases and V by 3 bases; bases with no gene match: 8. In DNA form, the CDR3 reads TGCAGCGTTGATGGGCGGGAGGGCCCACCCTACGAGCAGTACTTC. Translating gives CSVDGREGPPYEQYF.

The chain joins TRBV2 to TRBJ2-2; no clear D. The CDR3 totals 13 residues. In germline, CDR1 is SNHLY, CDR2 FYNNEI. The V end was cut by 10 bases, the J end by 4 bases, with 13 bases between. CDR3 nucleotide sequence: TGTGCCACCGGGCGAGAAGGCACCGGGGAGCTGTTTTTT. Protein sequence: CATGREGTGELFF.

The sample holds a few counts of this clonotype. This chain links TRBV20-1 with TRBJ1-1; 7 nucleotides align to TRBD1. Trimming took 0 bases from V and 1 from J; bases not matched to a gene: 5. The CDR3 covers 15 residues. CDR1 and CDR2 (germline): DFQATT, SNEGSKA (reference sequence). CDR3 protein: CSARDGTAQNTEAFF. Written as DNA, the CDR3 is TGCAGTGCTAGAGACGGGACAGCCCAGAACACTGAAGCTTTCTTT.

In the case of this clonotype: This may come from a read error, since a much larger clone is one base off. The chain links TRBV7-8 to TRBJ2-2; 11 bases agree with TRBD2. The CDR3 runs 17 residues. The germline V gene has CDR1 SGHVS and CDR2 FQNEAQ. CDR3 nucleotides: TGTGCCACCAGCTTAGAGCTGTTAGCGGGAGGGCCCGGGGAGCTGTTTTTT. As protein: CATSLELLAGGPGELFF.

This rearrangement joins TRBV18 to TRBJ2-7; tentatively, D is TRBD1 (6 bases). CDR1 and CDR2 from the germline V gene are KGHSH and LQKENI. The CDR3 contains 14 residues. The V and J ends lost 6 bases and 5 bases respectively, with 17 bases between them. The CDR3: CASSLSGGDNEQYF. CDR3 bases: TGTGCCAGCTCTCTTTCTGGTGGGGACAACGAGCAGTACTTC. Full variable domain (rest looked up from reference TRBV18 and TRBJ2-7): NAGVMQNPRHLVRRRGQEARLRCSPMKGHSHVYWYRQLPEEGLKFMVYLQKENIIDESGMPKERFSAEFPKEGPSILRIQQVVRGDSAAYFCASSLSGGDNEQYFGPGTRLTVT.

This clonotype came up many times. The chain employs TRBV29-1 and TRBJ2-1; the match to TRBD2 covers 9 bases. The CDR3 spans 14 residues. The V gene end was trimmed by 1 base and the J gene end by 7 bases; junction bases not matched to a gene: 5. The V gene's germline CDR1 is SQVTM and CDR2 ANQGSEA. In DNA form, the CDR3 reads TGCAGCGTTGAAGGAGCGGGAGGAAATAATGAGCAGTTCTTC. It codes for CSVEGAGGNNEQFF.

V usage is TRBV5-1 and J usage is TRBJ2-1, with 10 bases that match TRBD2. CDR1 is SGHRS, CDR2 YFSETQ, per germline. The CDR3 runs to 20 residues. The V and J ends lost 2 bases and 3 bases, in that order; junction bases with no gene match: 17. CDR3: CASSFLGVWLAGAHYNEQFF. The CDR3 bases are TGCGCCAGCAGCTTCTTGGGAGTTTGGCTAGCGGGAGCGCACTACAATGAGCAGTTCTTC.

This clonotype came up many times. V and J are TRBV10-3 and TRBJ2-3; 9 positions agree with TRBD2. Germline V gene sequence: CDR1 ENHRY, CDR2 SYGVKD. The CDR3 covers 16 residues. The junction had 11 bases not matched to a gene; V was cut back by 4 bases and J by 6 bases. CDR3 loop: CAISVSGRPGSDTQYF. The CDR3 DNA sequence: TGTGCCATCAGTGTAAGCGGGAGGCCGGGATCCGATACGCAGTATTTT.

This clonotype occurred a few times. The chain uses TRBV5-5 and TRBJ2-3, with D perhaps assigned TRBD1 or TRBD2 (5 bases each). Germline values: CDR1 SGHKS, CDR2 YYEKEE (reference sequence). The V gene lost 5 bases and the J gene lost 5 bases, with 15 bases spanning the gap. The CDR3 consists of 14 residues. The CDR3 bases are TGTGCCAGCAGAATGGGACCGAGGGAAGATACGCAGTATTTT. This codes for CASRMGPREDTQYF.

This clonotype was counted many times. Written as DNA, the CDR3 is TGTGCCAGCACCTCCGTCTGGGCGCCCTACGAGCAGTACTTC. Translated, it gives CASTSVWAPYEQYF. The gene calls are TRBV27 and TRBJ2-7; D is ambiguous. Trimming took off 7 bases at V and 2 bases at J, with 15 bases between the two ends. CDR3 length: 14 residues. The germline CDR1 and CDR2 sequences are MNHEY and SMNVEV (reference sequence).

About this clonotype: A much bigger clone sits one base away, suggesting this may be a read error. The gene calls are TRBV6-1 and TRBJ2-2; 8 bases agree with TRBD2. Germline CDR1 reads MNHNS; CDR2 reads SASEGT. The CDR3 has 14 residues. The CDR3 reads CASHRGSGAGVLFF. CDR3 in DNA: TGTGCCAGCCATAGAGGTAGCGGGGCCGGGGTGCTGTTTTTT.

The sample holds many counts of this clonotype. The rearrangement joins TRBV12-3 or TRBV12-4 to TRBJ2-5; 8 positions match TRBD1. The CDR3 extends over 13 amino acids. V lost 4 bases and J lost 4; bases outside the gene matches: 2. The CDR3 loop reads CASSSTGAETQYF. The CDR3 DNA sequence: TGTGCCAGCAGTTCGACAGGGGCAGAGACCCAGTACTTC.

This clonotype was picked up many times. The chain joins TRBV20-1 to TRBJ2-1, with a weak D call TRBD1 (6 bases). Germline V gene sequence: CDR1 DFQATT, CDR2 SNEGSKA (reference sequence). CDR3 length: 14 residues. V gave up 6 bases and J gave up 9 bases, with 21 bases separating them. The CDR3 region is CSAPTGKEASEQFF. The CDR3 DNA sequence: TGCAGTGCCCCCACAGGGAAAGAGGCAAGTGAGCAGTTCTTC.

A few counts support this clonotype. The CDR3 loop reads CSVVWVDYNEQFF. The DNA of the CDR3 is TGCAGCGTTGTTTGGGTAGATTACAATGAGCAGTTCTTC. The V and J genes are TRBV29-1 and TRBJ2-1; D is unclear. V shed 4 bases and J shed 4 bases, with 11 bases lying between them. The CDR3 sequence is 13 residues long. In germline, CDR1 is SQVTM, CDR2 ANQGSEA.

The J gene is TRBJ2-3, the V gene TRBV25-1; the D gene is possibly TRBD2 (6 bases). Germline values: CDR1 MGHDK, CDR2 SYGVNS. The CDR3 loop spans 17 amino acids. V was cut by 3 bases and J by 2 bases, with 18 bases left in between. CDR3 region: CASSDGGTPAFTDTQYF. The CDR3 region has the DNA TGTGCCAGCAGTGATGGCGGGACCCCCGCATTCACAGATACGCAGTATTTT.

Only one count was recorded for this clonotype. This may come from a read error, since a much larger clone is one base off. J is TRBJ2-7 and V is TRBV10-3; no definite D call. The germline V and J ends were trimmed by 0 bases and 12 bases, with 24 bases remaining between them. CDR1 ENHRY and CDR2 SYGVKD come from the germline V gene. This CDR3 is 16 amino acids long. CDR3 coding DNA: TGTGCCATCAGTGAGTCGTCTGTAAGTGGGTCACCGGTGTGGTACTTC. This translates into CAISESSVSGSPVWYF.

The chain joins TRBV27 to TRBJ1-5, with D tentatively TRBD1 (5 bases). V gave up 5 bases and J gave up 7 bases, with 21 bases separating them. The CDR3 is 16 amino acids. From germline, CDR1 is MNHEY and CDR2 SMNVEV (reference sequence). The CDR3 protein is CASSANPGTRGQPQHF. The CDR3 nucleotides are TGTGCCAGCAGTGCCAACCCGGGGACCCGGGGACAGCCCCAGCATTTT.

This clonotype was found many times. The chain has TRBV20-1 and TRBJ1-2; the D is unclear. The CDR3 is 15 residues long. CDR1 DFQATT and CDR2 SNEGSKA come from the germline V gene (reference sequence). V gave up 2 bases and J gave up 3 bases, with 16 bases separating them. Here the CDR3 DNA reads TGCAGTGCTAGACCACCGGGCAGCCCAGACTATGGCTACACCTTC. It translates to CSARPPGSPDYGYTF.

This clonotype was recorded at least ten times. The rearrangement joins TRBV20-1 to TRBJ1-4, with 7 bases that match TRBD1. This CDR3 contains 12 residues. V dropped 6 bases and J dropped 8; count of bases not matched to a gene: 6. The germline CDR1 and CDR2 sequences are DFQATT and SNEGSKA (reference sequence). The DNA for the CDR3 is TGCAGTGCCCGGACAGGCGGGGAAAAACTGTTTTTT. This gives the protein CSARTGGEKLFF.

In its sample, this clonotype was seen many times. J is TRBJ1-1 and V is TRBV20-1; possible D gene TRBD1, 6 bases. V was clipped by 6 bases and J by 5 bases, with 16 bases between them. Germline V gene sequence: CDR1 DFQATT, CDR2 SNEGSKA (reference sequence). CDR3 length equals 13 residues. The CDR3: CSALQGGGTEAFF. CDR3 DNA sequence: TGCAGTGCGCTACAGGGCGGGGGAACTGAAGCTTTCTTT.